Listed here is a single T cell receptor (beta chain). The antigen remains unidentified. The data are from a study of cytomegalovirus exposure and HLA in healthy donors. Each donor's status was that of a healthy bone marrow donor. The primer mix had 60 Vbeta and 13 Jbeta primers. In the source study's methods: In a later analysis, the count reached about 82 million unique TCR beta chains, with around 10 million shared. TCRdb's copy holds only in-frame clones and misses some; the assay was immunoSEQ multiplex PCR. From that table come the V and J calls and clone size; the DNA was used to work out D and trimming. The sample consists of fewer than 250,000 clones, nearly 80% of them appearing once. Study-wide findings and caveats: According to the study, 150 to 200 TCR beta chains were cytomegalovirus-associated.

Looked up from germline, CDR1 is SGHDT and CDR2 is YYEEEE. This CDR3 has 15 residues. With V trimmed by 4 bases and J by 7 bases, 8 bases remained unmatched. This sequence originates from a male donor in good health and CMV-seronegative. Material for sequencing was PBMCs. The V gene is TRBV5-6, the J gene TRBJ2-2; 9 nucleotides match TRBD1. The CDR3 DNA reads as TGTGCCAGCAGCCAGATACAGGGGGCGGACGGGGAGCTGTTTTTT. Translation gives CASSQIQGADGELFF.